This T cell receptor beta chain is drawn from a study of T cell responses to AZD1222 COVID-19 vaccine. The wider study: Second doses that came at about 4 or about 12 weeks were put together. Study results and limitations: Sampled repertoires all dated from after the peak T cell response. Clonal diversity may have been underestimated, and the donors were mostly white British, with more females than males. Seropositive at baseline were only six AZD1222 recipients.

V was pared by 6 bases and J by 7 bases, with 22 bases between. Germline assignment: CDR1 MDHEN and CDR2 SYDVKM. There are 16 residues in the CDR3. Remarks on this clone: Its antigen is not known.

TCRdb's table, derived via immunoSEQ multiplex PCR, lists solely in-frame clones and lacks some. The table includes 90,000 to 150,000 clones, roughly 92% detected once. V gene TRBV28 combines with J gene TRBJ2-1; tentatively, D is TRBD2 (5 bases). This sample comprised peripheral blood, obtained on day 0 of AZD1222 vaccination. This TCR was recovered from an adult in good health. CDR3 coding DNA: TGTGCCAGCAGCCCGCCTTGGACTGGCATTCGGAATGAGCAGTTCTTC. Translating gives CASSPPWTGIRNEQFF.